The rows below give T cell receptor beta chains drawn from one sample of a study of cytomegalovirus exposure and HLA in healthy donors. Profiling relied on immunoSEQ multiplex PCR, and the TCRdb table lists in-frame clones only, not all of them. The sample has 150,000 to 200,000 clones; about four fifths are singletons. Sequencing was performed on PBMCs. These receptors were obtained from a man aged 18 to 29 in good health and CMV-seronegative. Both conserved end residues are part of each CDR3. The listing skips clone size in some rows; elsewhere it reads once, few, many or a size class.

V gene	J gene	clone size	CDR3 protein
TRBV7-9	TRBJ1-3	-	CASSLAEGTGNTIYF
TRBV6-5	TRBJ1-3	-	CASRQLSGNTIYF
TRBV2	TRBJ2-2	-	CASSGYGRGGELFF
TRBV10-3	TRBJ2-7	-	CATLTETQTGQYF
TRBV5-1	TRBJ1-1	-	CASSLGVGRDTEAFF
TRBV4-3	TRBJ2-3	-	CASSRSGRGTDTQYF
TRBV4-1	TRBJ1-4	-	CASSLGAATGAEKLFF
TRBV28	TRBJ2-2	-	CASRWGRTVNTGELFF
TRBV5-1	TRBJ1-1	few	CASSLDPKPMNTEAFF
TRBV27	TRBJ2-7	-	CATASLSFHEQYF
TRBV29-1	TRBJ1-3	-	CSVVTSGNTIYF
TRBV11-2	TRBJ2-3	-	CASSLDLTDTQYF
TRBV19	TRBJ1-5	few	CASSVQGNSNQPQHF
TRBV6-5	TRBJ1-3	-	CASSYSHGTGYTIYF
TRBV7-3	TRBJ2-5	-	CASSLGQGAVTQYF
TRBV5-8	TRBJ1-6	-	CASSLSEARGSSSYNSPLHF
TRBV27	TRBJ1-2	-	CASSSFGILGYTF
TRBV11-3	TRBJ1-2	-	CASSSDQGIYGYTF
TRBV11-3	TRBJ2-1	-	CASSLGVSGGSEVEQFF
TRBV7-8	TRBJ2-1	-	CASSSPILAGIYNEQFF
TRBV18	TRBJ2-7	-	CASSPTAGGDEQYF
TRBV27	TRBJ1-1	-	CASRPLTGVGTEAFF
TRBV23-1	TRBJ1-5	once	CASSPLPTGVSNQPQHF
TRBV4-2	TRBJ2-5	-	CASSGWIAGGFETQYF
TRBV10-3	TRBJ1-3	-	CATQTGSGNTIYF
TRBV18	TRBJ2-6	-	CASSPQDSPSGANVLTF
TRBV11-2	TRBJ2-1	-	CASRVRTGGLEQFF
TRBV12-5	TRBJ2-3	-	CASGPRGGPTDTQYF
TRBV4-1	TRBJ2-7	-	CASSQAPSEATYEQYF
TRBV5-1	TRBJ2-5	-	CASSLDSLNLGTQYF
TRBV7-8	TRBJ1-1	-	CASSLGALKGGLKTEAFF